This is a list of T cell receptor beta chains from one sample in a study of T-cell reconstitution after alpha-beta-depleted transplantation in children. TCRdb reprocessed the PCR reads with MiXCR, giving one entry per CDR3 protein. This sample has 600,000 to 700,000 distinct CDR3 sequences, with 16% found just once. Specimen: PBMCs from the stem cell graft donor, collected from the stem cell graft. Receptor source: a human donor who donated a stem cell graft to a child with acute myeloid leukemia. The CDR3 runs from the conserved cysteine through the conserved F or W. A D gene is named only where the DNA matches it firmly. The size entry is marked missing in some rows and otherwise reads once, few, many or a size class.

D gene	clone size	J gene	CDR3 length	V gene	CDR3 DNA	CDR3 protein
.	few	TRBJ1-4	12	TRBV7-2	TGTGCCAGCAGTGGGCAGTTTGGGAAACTGTTTTTT	CASSGQFGKLFF
.	few	TRBJ2-3	18	TRBV6-5	TGTGCCAGCAGTTACTCGAACGCAGGGGCCACTTACACAGATACGCAGTATTTT	CASSYSNAGATYTDTQYF
.	many	TRBJ1-1	12	TRBV5-1	TGCGCCAGCAGCTTCGAGCGGGGTGAAGCTTTCTTT	CASSFERGEAFF
TRBD1	many	TRBJ1-1	17	TRBV7-2	TGTGCCAGCAGCTTAATCAGGACAGGTCCTACGAACACTGAAGCTTTCTTT	CASSLIRTGPTNTEAFF
.	few	TRBJ2-3	11	TRBV10-3	TGTGCCACCCGGGGGTCAGATACGCAGTATTTT	CATRGSDTQYF
TRBD2	.	TRBJ2-3	16	TRBV28	TGTGCCAGCAGTACAACGGGACTAGCAAGCACAGATACGCAGTATTTT	CASSTTGLASTDTQYF
.	many	TRBJ1-2	15	TRBV20-1	TGCAGTGCCCAGACCCCCAAGGGTATCCACTATGGCTACACCTTC	CSAQTPKGIHYGYTF
.	many	TRBJ2-3	15	TRBV20-1	TGCAGTGCTAGAGATGTCGGGGATCTGACAGATACGCAGTATTTT	CSARDVGDLTDTQYF
TRBD1	many	TRBJ1-5	13	TRBV29-1	TGCAGCGTATCGGACAGGGTTGATCAGCCCCAGCATTTT	CSVSDRVDQPQHF
.	many	TRBJ2-3	15	TRBV5-1	TGCGCCAGCAGCAGAAGGACAGCCAGCACAGATACGCAGTATTTT	CASSRRTASTDTQYF
.	.	TRBJ1-5	16	TRBV24-1	TGTGCCACCAGTGATTCGGCGTGGGGGGCGAATCAGCCCCAGCATTTT	CATSDSAWGANQPQHF
.	.	TRBJ1-1	16	TRBV4-2	TGTGCCAGCAGCCAAGATGTTCTAAGTATGAACACTGAAGCTTTCTTT	CASSQDVLSMNTEAFF
TRBD1	many	TRBJ1-6	15	TRBV20-1	TGCAGTGCTAGGACAGGGGGCGTTAACAACTCACCCCTCCACTTT	CSARTGGVNNSPLHF
TRBD2	many	TRBJ2-5	13	TRBV20-1	TGCAGTGCTTCACTAGCGGGGGCGGAGACCCAGTACTTC	CSASLAGAETQYF
TRBD1	.	TRBJ1-5	16	TRBV7-6	TGTGCCAGCAGCCGGGACAGGGGGCGAGGGAATCAGCCCCAGCATTTT	CASSRDRGRGNQPQHF
.	many	TRBJ2-7	15	TRBV7-6	TGTGCCAGCAGCTTCGAAAGACAGGCTTTCTACGAGCAGTACTTC	CASSFERQAFYEQYF
.	few	TRBJ2-5	13	TRBV4-3	TGCGCCAGCAGCCAAGATGCCTGGGAGACCCAGTACTTC	CASSQDAWETQYF
.	once	TRBJ2-3	13	TRBV3-1	TGTGCCAGCAGCGCCCAGGGGAGCAACGCGCAGTATTTT	CASSAQGSNAQYF
.	many	TRBJ2-3	14	TRBV29-1	TGCAGCGTTCAGGCGGGTTCTAGCACAGATACGCAGTATTTT	CSVQAGSSTDTQYF